These 26 T cell receptor beta chains share one sample of origin, sequenced in a study of blood T cells in healthy people across ages. A second 7 to 11 cycle PCR used barcoded and J-beta primers. TCRdb re-called the 5' RACE reads through MiXCR, storing one row per CDR3 protein. The profile shows 700,000 or so distinct CDR3 sequences, about 43% of them singletons. The sequencing sample was made of blood. These TCRs come from an elderly man in good health.

The sample holds a few counts of this clonotype. This rearrangement joins TRBV3-1 to TRBJ1-2, with D hard to call. The CDR3 spans 13 residues. The germline V and J ends were trimmed by 4 bases and 4 bases, with 10 bases remaining between them. Germline CDR1 LGHDT, CDR2 YNNKEL (reference sequence). This CDR3 is CASSRGSPYGYTF. The CDR3 DNA reads as TGTGCCAGCAGCCGTGGCTCGCCCTATGGCTACACCTTC.

This clonotype was seen only once. The chain links TRBV25-1 to TRBJ2-5; no firm D call. Germline CDR1 and CDR2: MGHDK and SYGVNS. This CDR3 spans 12 amino acids. V lost 3 bases, J lost 11 bases, and 13 bases lay in between. As DNA, the CDR3 is TGTGCCAGCAGTGATCCAATGTATAGGCAGTACTTC. Residues: CASSDPMYRQYF.

The gene calls are TRBV6-2 or TRBV6-3 and TRBJ2-7; TRBD1 agrees at 8 bases. Germline V CDR1 and CDR2: MNHEY, SVGEGT. J lost 3 bases, V lost 8 bases, and 9 bases had no gene match. The CDR3 runs 14 residues. CDR3 protein: CASEPRQGHYEQYF. CDR3 nucleotide sequence: TGTGCCAGCGAACCAAGACAGGGGCACTACGAGCAGTACTTC.

The chain has TRBV24-1 and TRBJ2-2, with TRBD1 identical over 8 bases. CDR3 length: 15 residues. The V segment lost 7 bases and the J segment 0 bases; nucleotides outside the gene matches: 3. In germline, CDR1 is KGHDR, CDR2 SFDVKD. Here the CDR3 reads CATSRTGPNTGELFF. The CDR3 bases are TGTGCCACCAGCAGGACAGGGCCGAACACCGGGGAGCTGTTTTTT.

In DNA, the CDR3 is TGTGCCAGCAGCCCTTTCGGACACACCTACGAGCAGTACTTC. Translated, it gives CASSPFGHTYEQYF. V and J are TRBV5-4 and TRBJ2-4; D might be TRBD1 (5 bases). Near its end, the DNA agrees better with TRBJ2-7, so the J call may be wrong. Germline CDR1 and CDR2: SGHNT and YYREEE (reference sequence). This CDR3 has 14 amino acids.

The chain is built from TRBV11-2 and TRBJ2-4; unclear D gene. The CDR3 contains 16 residues. V was pared by 1 base and J by 6 bases, with 16 bases between. CDR1 is SGHAT, CDR2 FQNNGV, per germline. In DNA form, the CDR3 reads TGTGCCAGCAGCTTAGTATGGACCGCGCCGTCAAACATTCAGTACTTC. Its translation is CASSLVWTAPSNIQYF. Variable domain in full (rest from reference TRBV11-2 and TRBJ2-4): EAGVAQSPRYKIIEKRQSVAFWCNPISGHATLYWYQQILGQGPKLLIQFQNNGVVDDSQLPKDRFSAERLKGVDSTLKIQPAKLEDSAVYLCASSLVWTAPSNIQYFGAGTRLSVL.

In its sample, this clonotype was seen a few times. The chain links TRBV3-1 to TRBJ1-2; D uncertain. V lost 0 bases, J lost 8 bases, and 10 bases lay in between. CDR1 and CDR2 (germline): LGHDT, YNNKEL (reference sequence). The CDR3 runs 13 residues. CDR3 region: CASSQEPSRGYTF. The DNA for the CDR3 is TGTGCCAGCAGCCAAGAACCGTCCCGGGGCTACACCTTC.

The chain uses TRBV5-1 and TRBJ2-5; 7 bases fit TRBD1. Germline CDR1 SGHRS, CDR2 YFSETQ. J gave up 3 bases and V 1 base, and 9 bases lay outside the gene matches. The CDR3 loop spans 16 amino acids. CDR3 in amino acids: CASSLNPTGVEETQYF. The CDR3 DNA reads as TGCGCCAGCAGCTTGAATCCCACAGGGGTTGAAGAGACCCAGTACTTC.

V usage is TRBV6-5 and J usage is TRBJ1-2; TRBD1 matches at 9 bases. The CDR3 spans 16 residues. Germline V gene data show CDR1 as MNHEY and CDR2 as SVGAGI. The ends lost 5 bases at V and 4 bases at J; junction bases unmatched: 11. The CDR3 DNA is TGTGCCAGCAGTCCCGTGACCGGGACAGGGATCTATGGCTACACCTTC. Encoded protein: CASSPVTGTGIYGYTF.

The V and J genes are TRBV7-9 and TRBJ2-1, with 13 bases aligning to TRBD2. Germline values: CDR1 SEHNR, CDR2 FQNEAQ (reference sequence). The CDR3 runs to 19 residues. The trim removed 5 bases at V and 0 bases at J, leaving 10 bases unmatched. The chain's CDR3 is CASSRRTSGGRSSYNEQFF. CDR3 DNA: TGTGCCAGCAGCCGAAGGACTAGCGGGGGACGTAGCTCCTACAATGAGCAGTTCTTC.

V is TRBV5-1 and J is TRBJ1-6, with 7 bases that match TRBD1. J was trimmed by 6 bases and V by 0 bases; bases with no gene match: 6. This CDR3 is 16 amino acids long. The V gene's germline CDR1 is SGHRS and CDR2 YFSETQ. The CDR3 DNA follows: TGCGCCAGCAGCTTGGTACCGGGACAGATTAATTCACCCCTCCACTTT. It encodes CASSLVPGQINSPLHF.

This clonotype was recorded a few times. This chain uses TRBV5-6 with TRBJ2-7, with a tentative D call TRBD2 (6 bases). Germline-derived CDR1 and CDR2 are SGHDT and YYEEEE. Deletions cut 3 bases from V and 2 bases from J, with 15 bases between. The CDR3 has 15 residues. The CDR3 bases are TGTGCCAGCAGCTACCCACCCGGGGGAACCTACGAGCAGTACTTC. The encoded protein is CASSYPPGGTYEQYF. The full variable domain, completed using reference TRBV5-6 and TRBJ2-7, is DAGVTQSPTHLIKTRGQQVTLRCSPKSGHDTVSWYQQALGQGPQFIFQYYEEEERQRGNFPDRFSGHQFPNYSSELNVNALLLGDSALYLCASSYPPGGTYEQYFGPGTRLTVT.

This chain uses TRBV6-5 with TRBJ2-1; 9 bases align to TRBD1. V shed 5 bases and J 8 bases; nucleotides not matched to a gene: 10. The length of the CDR3 is 15 residues. The V gene's germline CDR1 is MNHEY and CDR2 SVGAGI. In DNA, the CDR3 is TGTGCCAGCAGTAACCGGGACAGGGCGGTCGATGAGCAGTTCTTC. Protein sequence: CASSNRDRAVDEQFF.

The chain employs TRBV20-1 and TRBJ2-5; D possibly matches TRBD1 or TRBD2 (6 bases each). The J call may be mistaken, given a closer DNA end match to TRBJ2-7. Germline values: CDR1 DFQATT, CDR2 SNEGSKA (reference sequence). The CDR3 covers 12 residues. As DNA, the CDR3 is TGCAGTGCTAGAGTAGAGGGGGGCGAGCAGTACTTC. It is translated as CSARVEGGEQYF.

This clonotype was seen a handful of times. The chain couples TRBV28 to TRBJ2-2, with 8 bases matching TRBD2. Germline values: CDR1 MDHEN, CDR2 SYDVKM. V lost 8 bases and J lost 2; bases outside the gene matches: 10. The CDR3 is 16 residues long. The DNA of the CDR3 is TGTGCCAGCGGCACCCGGCGGGGGGTCAACACCGGGGAGCTGTTTTTT. Translation: CASGTRRGVNTGELFF.

This chain uses TRBV4-2 with TRBJ1-1, with D tentatively TRBD1 (5 bases). CDR1 and CDR2 from the germline V gene are LGHNA and YNFKEQ. Trimming pared 1 base from V and 1 base from J, leaving 10 bases between. The CDR3 sequence is 15 residues long. CDR3 bases: TGTGCCAGCAGCCAAGCTGGGACGCAGAACACTGAAGCTTTCTTT. This gives the protein CASSQAGTQNTEAFF.

This chain joins TRBV9 and TRBJ2-1; either TRBD1 or TRBD2 may supply D (5 bases each). The germline V gene encodes CDR1 SGDLS and CDR2 YYNGEE. This CDR3 region has 13 residues. V shed 7 bases and J shed 10 bases, with 18 bases lying between them. Written as DNA, the CDR3 is TGTGCCAGCGGATCCGGGGCGACCTACGAGCAGTTCTTC. Translating gives CASGSGATYEQFF.

V gene TRBV7-8 combines with J gene TRBJ2-7; D is undetermined. V shed 6 bases and J shed 7 bases, with 10 bases lying between them. This CDR3 has 11 amino acids. The germline CDR1 and CDR2 sequences are SGHVS and FQNEAQ. The CDR3 here is CASSLAWEQYF. The CDR3 DNA reads TGTGCCAGCAGTTTGGCCTGGGAGCAGTACTTC.

This clonotype was counted only a few times. V usage is TRBV6-5 and J usage is TRBJ2-3, with TRBD2 matching 8 bases. Germline V gene data show CDR1 as MNHEY and CDR2 as SVGAGI. V lost 8 bases and J lost 7; bases outside the gene matches: 11. CDR3 size: 14 residues. CDR3 sequence (DNA): TGTGCCAGCTCCTCCGCGGGAGGAACAAATACGCAGTATTTT. This translates into CASSSAGGTNTQYF.

This chain connects TRBV7-2 to TRBJ2-3; tentatively, D is TRBD1 (6 bases). CDR1 is SGHTA and CDR2 is FQGNSA in the germline V gene. Between the trimmed V and J ends, which lost 1 base and 4 bases, there was a span of 18 bases. The CDR3 is 17 residues long. The CDR3 region is CASSLDRGGTRADTQYF. In DNA form, the CDR3 reads TGTGCCAGCAGCTTAGATCGGGGTGGGACAAGGGCAGATACGCAGTATTTT.

The V call is TRBV24-1, the J call TRBJ2-3; maybe TRBD1 (5 bases). Deletions cut 2 bases from V and 0 bases from J, with 14 bases between. CDR1 KGHDR and CDR2 SFDVKD come from the germline V gene. This CDR3 comprises 17 residues. In DNA, the CDR3 is TGTGCCACCAGTGATTCCGGAGACAGTTTAAGCACAGATACGCAGTATTTT. This encodes CATSDSGDSLSTDTQYF.

Comments on this clonotype: The junction differs from germline at one of its ends, possibly a read error. The rearrangement joins TRBV20-1 to TRBJ2-5; 12 bases match TRBD2. Germline CDR1 and CDR2: DFQATT and SNEGSKA (reference sequence). This CDR3 comprises 17 residues. This chain's CDR3 is CSARKLAGGPGKETQYF. For the CDR3, the DNA is TGCAGCGCTAGAAAGCTAGCGGGAGGGCCGGGAAAAGAGACCCAGTACTTC.

For this clonotype: The junction and the germline gene differ at one end; a read error may be behind it. The V and J genes are TRBV27 and TRBJ2-2; D is perhaps TRBD1 (6 bases). CDR1 MNHEY and CDR2 SMNVEV come from the germline V gene (reference sequence). The CDR3 runs to 16 residues. The CDR3 protein is CASSHLTGRTTGELFF. CDR3 sequence (DNA): TGTGCCAGCAGCCACCTGACAGGCAGGACCACCGGGGAGTTGTTTTTT.

V gene TRBV12-3 or TRBV12-4 combines with J gene TRBJ1-5; D call uncertain. The CDR3 runs to 12 residues. Trimming took 5 bases from V and 6 from J, leaving 8 bases between them. CDR3 bases: TGTGCCAGCAGTCAACGTGGTCAGCCCCAGCATTTT. Translated, it gives CASSQRGQPQHF.

J is TRBJ2-1 and V is TRBV4-2, with TRBD1 as a possible D gene (5 bases). The CDR3 is 14 amino acids. V was cut by 0 bases and J by 7 bases, with 10 bases left in between. Germline V lookup: CDR1 LGHNA, CDR2 YNFKEQ. The CDR3 DNA reads as TGTGCCAGCAGCCAAGATCGCAAGGGGAATGAGCAGTTCTTC. This sequence encodes CASSQDRKGNEQFF.

The V call is TRBV5-1, the J call TRBJ1-1, with 8 bases that match TRBD1. CDR3 size: 15 residues. The V and J ends lost 4 bases and 0 bases, in that order; junction bases with no gene match: 5. Germline loops: CDR1 SGHRS, CDR2 YFSETQ. As DNA, the CDR3 is TGCGCCAGCAGCCGGGGACAGGCGATGAACACTGAAGCTTTCTTT. Protein sequence: CASSRGQAMNTEAFF.